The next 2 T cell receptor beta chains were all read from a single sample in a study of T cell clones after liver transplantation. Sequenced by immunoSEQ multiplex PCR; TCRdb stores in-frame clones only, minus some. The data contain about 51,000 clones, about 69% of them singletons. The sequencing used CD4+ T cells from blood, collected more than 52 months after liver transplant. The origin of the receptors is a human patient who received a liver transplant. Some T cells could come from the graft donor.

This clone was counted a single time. The CDR3 sequence is CASSFKILSTDTQYF. For the CDR3, the DNA is TGTGCCAGCAGCTTCAAGATCCTTAGCACAGATACGCAGTATTTT. The chain combines TRBV5-5 with TRBJ2-3; D is ambiguous. The CDR3 runs 15 residues. The germline V gene has CDR1 SGHKS and CDR2 YYEKEE (reference sequence). V was pared by 2 bases and J by 0 bases, with 10 bases between. The complete variable domain, with remaining parts taken from reference TRBV5-5 and TRBJ2-3, reads DAGVTQSPTHLIKTRGQQVTLRCSPISGHKSVSWYQQVLGQGPQFIFQYYEKEERGRGNFPDRFSARQFPNYSSELNVNALLLGDSALYLCASSFKILSTDTQYFGPGTRLTVL.

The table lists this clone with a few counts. The CDR3 sequence: CASSGDRSYNSPLHF. CDR3 nucleotides: TGTGCCAGCAGTGGTGACAGGTCCTATAATTCACCCCTCCACTTT. The chain links TRBV2 to TRBJ1-6, with D perhaps TRBD1 (6 bases). This CDR3 has 15 amino acids. Germline-derived CDR1 and CDR2 are SNHLY and FYNNEI. Trimming cost V 4 bases and J 1 base, with 8 bases left between them.